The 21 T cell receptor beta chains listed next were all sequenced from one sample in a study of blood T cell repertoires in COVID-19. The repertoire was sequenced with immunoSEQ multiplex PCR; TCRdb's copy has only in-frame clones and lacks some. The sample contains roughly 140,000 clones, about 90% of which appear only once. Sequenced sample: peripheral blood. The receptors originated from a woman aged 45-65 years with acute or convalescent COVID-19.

Here the CDR3 reads CAIGGLAGDDEQFF. The DNA of the CDR3 is TGTGCCATCGGCGGACTAGCGGGAGATGATGAGCAGTTCTTC. The chain couples TRBV10-3 to TRBJ2-1; 13 nucleotides align to TRBD2. Trimming at V came to 8 bases and at J to 8 bases, leaving 6 bases not matched to a gene. The CDR3 runs to 14 residues. CDR1 is ENHRY, CDR2 SYGVKD, per germline.

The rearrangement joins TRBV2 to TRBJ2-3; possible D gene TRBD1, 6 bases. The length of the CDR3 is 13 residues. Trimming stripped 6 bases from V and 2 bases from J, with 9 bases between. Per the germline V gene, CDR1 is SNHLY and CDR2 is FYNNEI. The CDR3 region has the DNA TGTGCCAGCAGGGCAGGGGCCACAGATACGCAGTATTTT. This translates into CASRAGATDTQYF.

The CDR3 DNA follows: TGTGCCAGTAGTATAGATATTCGTAGGCAGGGGAACACTGAAGCTTTCTTT. Its translation is CASSIDIRRQGNTEAFF. This sequence joins TRBV19 and TRBJ1-1, with a weak D call TRBD1 (5 bases). The V end lost 0 bases, the J end lost 1 base, and 15 bases lay between the germline ends. The germline gives CDR1 LNHDA, CDR2 SQIVND (reference sequence). The CDR3 is 17 amino acids.

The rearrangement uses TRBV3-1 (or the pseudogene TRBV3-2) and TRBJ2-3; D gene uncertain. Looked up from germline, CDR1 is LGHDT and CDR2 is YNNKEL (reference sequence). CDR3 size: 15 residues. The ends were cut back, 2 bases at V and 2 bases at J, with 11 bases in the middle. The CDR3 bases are TGTGCCAGCAGCCAAAATGCGGTAAACACAGATACGCAGTATTTT. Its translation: CASSQNAVNTDTQYF.

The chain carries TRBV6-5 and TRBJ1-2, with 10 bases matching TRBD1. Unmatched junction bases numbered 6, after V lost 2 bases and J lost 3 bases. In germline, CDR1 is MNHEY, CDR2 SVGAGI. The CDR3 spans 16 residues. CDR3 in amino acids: CASSYEDRGDYYGYTF. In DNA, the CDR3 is TGTGCCAGCAGTTACGAGGACAGGGGGGACTACTATGGCTACACCTTC.

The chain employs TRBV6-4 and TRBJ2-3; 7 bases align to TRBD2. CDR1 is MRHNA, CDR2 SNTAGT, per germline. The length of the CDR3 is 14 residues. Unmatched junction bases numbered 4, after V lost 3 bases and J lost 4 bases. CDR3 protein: CASSEESGADTQYF. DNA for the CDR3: TGTGCCAGCAGTGAAGAAAGCGGGGCAGATACGCAGTATTTT.

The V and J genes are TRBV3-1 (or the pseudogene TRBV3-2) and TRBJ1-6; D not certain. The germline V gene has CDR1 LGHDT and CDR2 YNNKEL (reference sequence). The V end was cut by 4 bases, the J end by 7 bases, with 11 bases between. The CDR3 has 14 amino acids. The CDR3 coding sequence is TGTGCCAGCAGCCCCTCCTCGGGAAATTCACCCCTCCACTTT. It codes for CASSPSSGNSPLHF.

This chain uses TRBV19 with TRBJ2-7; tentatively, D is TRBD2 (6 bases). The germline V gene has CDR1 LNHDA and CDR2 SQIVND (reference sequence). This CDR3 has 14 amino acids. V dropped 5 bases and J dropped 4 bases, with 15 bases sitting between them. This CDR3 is CASSYGGTGYEQYF. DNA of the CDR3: TGTGCCAGTAGTTATGGCGGGACGGGGTACGAGCAGTACTTC.

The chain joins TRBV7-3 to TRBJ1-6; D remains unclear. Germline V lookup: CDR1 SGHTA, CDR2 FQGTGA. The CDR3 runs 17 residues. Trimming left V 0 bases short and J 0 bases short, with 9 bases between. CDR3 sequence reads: CASSLTARSSYNSPLHF. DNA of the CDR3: TGTGCCAGCAGCTTAACCGCAAGGAGCTCCTATAATTCACCCCTCCACTTT.

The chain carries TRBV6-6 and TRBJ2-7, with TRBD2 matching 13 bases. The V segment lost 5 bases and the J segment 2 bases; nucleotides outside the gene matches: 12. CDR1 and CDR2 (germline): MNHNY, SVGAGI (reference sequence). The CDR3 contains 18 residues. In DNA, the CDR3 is TGTGCCAGCAGTCCCGGGACTAGCGGGGTATCCTTCCCCTACGAGCAGTACTTC. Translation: CASSPGTSGVSFPYEQYF.

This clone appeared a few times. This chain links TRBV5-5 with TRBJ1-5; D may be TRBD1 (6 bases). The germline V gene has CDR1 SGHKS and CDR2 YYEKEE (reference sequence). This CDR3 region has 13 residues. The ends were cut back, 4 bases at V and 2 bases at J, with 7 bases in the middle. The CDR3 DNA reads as TGTGCCAGCAGCCCAGGGGGCAATCAGCCCCAGCATTTT. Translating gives CASSPGGNQPQHF.

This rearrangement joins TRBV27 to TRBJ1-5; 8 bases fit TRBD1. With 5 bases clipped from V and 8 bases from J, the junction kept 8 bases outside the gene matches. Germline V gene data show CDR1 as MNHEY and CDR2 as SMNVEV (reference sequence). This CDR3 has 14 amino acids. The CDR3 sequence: CASSPRTGWEPQHF. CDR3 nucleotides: TGTGCCAGCAGTCCCCGGACAGGGTGGGAGCCCCAGCATTTT.

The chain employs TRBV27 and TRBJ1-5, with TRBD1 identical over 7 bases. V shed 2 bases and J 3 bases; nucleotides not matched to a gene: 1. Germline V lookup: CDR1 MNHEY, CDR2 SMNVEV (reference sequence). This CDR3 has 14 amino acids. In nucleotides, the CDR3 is TGTGCCAGCAGTTTAGGACAGGTCAATCAGCCCCAGCATTTT. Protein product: CASSLGQVNQPQHF.

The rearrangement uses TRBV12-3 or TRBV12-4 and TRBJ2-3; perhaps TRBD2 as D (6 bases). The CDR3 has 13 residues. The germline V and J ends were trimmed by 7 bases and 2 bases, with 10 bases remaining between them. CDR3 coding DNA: TGTGCCAGCAAGGGCGGGACCACAGATACGCAGTATTTT. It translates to CASKGGTTDTQYF.

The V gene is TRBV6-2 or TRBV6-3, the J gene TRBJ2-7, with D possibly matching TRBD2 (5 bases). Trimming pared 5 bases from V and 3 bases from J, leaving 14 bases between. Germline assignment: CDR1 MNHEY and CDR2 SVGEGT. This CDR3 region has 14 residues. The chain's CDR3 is CASSPGITLYEQYF. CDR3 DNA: TGTGCCAGCAGTCCCGGGATTACCCTCTACGAGCAGTACTTC.

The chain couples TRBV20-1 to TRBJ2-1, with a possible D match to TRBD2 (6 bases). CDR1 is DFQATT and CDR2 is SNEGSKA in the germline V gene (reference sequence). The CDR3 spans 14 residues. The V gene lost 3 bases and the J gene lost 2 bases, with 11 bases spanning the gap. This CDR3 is CSASSSGAYNEQFF. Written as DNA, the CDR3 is TGCAGTGCTAGTAGTAGCGGTGCCTACAATGAGCAGTTCTTC.

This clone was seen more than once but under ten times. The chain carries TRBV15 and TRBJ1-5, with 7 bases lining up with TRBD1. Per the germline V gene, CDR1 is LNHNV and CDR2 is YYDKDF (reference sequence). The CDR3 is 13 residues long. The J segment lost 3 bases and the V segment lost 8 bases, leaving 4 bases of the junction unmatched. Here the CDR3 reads CATGGTVNQPQHF. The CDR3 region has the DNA TGTGCCACCGGGGGGACAGTCAATCAGCCCCAGCATTTT.

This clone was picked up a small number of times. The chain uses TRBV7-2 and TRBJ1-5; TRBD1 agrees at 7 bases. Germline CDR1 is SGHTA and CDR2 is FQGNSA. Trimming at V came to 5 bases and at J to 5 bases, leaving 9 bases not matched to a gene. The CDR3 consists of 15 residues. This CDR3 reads CASSITTGPHQPQHF. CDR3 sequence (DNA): TGTGCCAGCAGCATAACGACAGGGCCCCATCAGCCCCAGCATTTT.

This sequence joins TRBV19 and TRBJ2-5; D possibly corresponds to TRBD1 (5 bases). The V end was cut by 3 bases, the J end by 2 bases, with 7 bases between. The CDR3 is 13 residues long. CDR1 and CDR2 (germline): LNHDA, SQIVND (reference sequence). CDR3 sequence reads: CASSMTAQETQYF. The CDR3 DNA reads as TGTGCCAGTAGTATGACAGCGCAAGAGACCCAGTACTTC. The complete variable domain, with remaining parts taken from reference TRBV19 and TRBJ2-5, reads DGGITQSPKYLFRKEGQNVTLSCEQNLNHDAMYWYRQDPGQGLRLIYYSQIVNDFQKGDIAEGYSVSREKKESFPLTVTSAQKNPTAFYLCASSMTAQETQYFGPGTRLLVL.

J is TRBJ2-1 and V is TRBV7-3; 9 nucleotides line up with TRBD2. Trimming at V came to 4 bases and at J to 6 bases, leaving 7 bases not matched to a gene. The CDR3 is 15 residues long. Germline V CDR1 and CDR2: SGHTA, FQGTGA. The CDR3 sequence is CASSYGLALGNEQFF. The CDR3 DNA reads TGTGCCAGCAGCTACGGACTAGCGCTCGGCAATGAGCAGTTCTTC.

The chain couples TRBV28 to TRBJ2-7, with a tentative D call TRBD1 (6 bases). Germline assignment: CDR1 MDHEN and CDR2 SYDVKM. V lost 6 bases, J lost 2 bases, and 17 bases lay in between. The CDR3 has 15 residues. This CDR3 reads CASSRITGSTYEQYF. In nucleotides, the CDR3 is TGTGCCAGCAGCCGAATCACAGGGTCCACCTACGAGCAGTACTTC.